These T cell receptor beta chains were read from a single sample in a study of T-cell reconstitution after alpha-beta-depleted transplantation in children. One entry per CDR3 protein, called by TCRdb with MiXCR from the PCR reads. The sample has approximately 210,000 distinct CDR3 sequences, approximately 17% seen once. Specimen: PBMCs, mostly from graft donor cells, collected 360 days after TCRalphabeta/CD19-depleted stem cell transplant. All receptors come from a male patient aged 2-10 years who had a stem cell transplant for acute lymphoblastic leukemia, so the T cells may come from the graft donor. Each CDR3 is given with its conserved first and last residue. A D gene is named only where the DNA matches it firmly. Clone size appears in some rows only: once, few, many, or a class for an expanded clone.

D gene: NA; V gene: TRBV7-2; J gene: TRBJ2-3; clone size: many; CDR3 protein: CASSSRMGSPSTDTQYF; CDR3 DNA: TGTGCCAGCAGCTCCCGAATGGGCAGCCCTAGCACAGATACGCAGTATTTT
D gene: NA; V gene: TRBV7-6; J gene: TRBJ2-7; clone size: few; CDR3 protein: CASSLEVPSGHSSYEQYF; CDR3 DNA: TGTGCCAGCAGCTTAGAAGTTCCGAGCGGGCACAGCTCCTACGAGCAGTACTTC
D gene: TRBD1; V gene: TRBV5-5; J gene: TRBJ2-1; clone size: few; CDR3 protein: CASSRSWDRGYNEQFF; CDR3 DNA: TGTGCCAGCAGCCGCTCCTGGGACAGGGGCTACAATGAGCAGTTCTTC
D gene: TRBD2; V gene: TRBV20-1; J gene: TRBJ2-1; clone size: NA; CDR3 protein: CSASWDRGVIDEQFF; CDR3 DNA: TGCAGTGCTTCCTGGGACCGGGGGGTTATTGATGAGCAGTTCTTC
D gene: NA; V gene: TRBV27; J gene: TRBJ1-4; clone size: many; CDR3 protein: CASSFSGGFEKLFF; CDR3 DNA: TGTGCCAGCAGTTTCTCGGGGGGCTTTGAAAAACTGTTTTTT
D gene: NA; V gene: TRBV5-1; J gene: TRBJ1-4; clone size: NA; CDR3 protein: CASSPSTLGEEKLFF; CDR3 DNA: TGCGCCAGCAGCCCGTCAACACTGGGGGAGGAAAAACTGTTTTTT
D gene: NA; V gene: TRBV25-1; J gene: TRBJ2-1; clone size: NA; CDR3 protein: CASVPGYEQFF; CDR3 DNA: TGTGCCAGCGTACCAGGGTATGAGCAGTTCTTC
D gene: NA; V gene: TRBV5-1; J gene: TRBJ2-1; clone size: many; CDR3 protein: CASSSDGRPSEQFF; CDR3 DNA: TGCGCCAGCAGCTCGGACGGACGACCGAGTGAGCAGTTCTTC
D gene: NA; V gene: TRBV7-9; J gene: TRBJ2-5; clone size: NA; CDR3 protein: CASSLTTNQETQYF; CDR3 DNA: TGTGCCAGCAGCTTAACGACAAACCAAGAGACCCAGTACTTC
D gene: NA; V gene: TRBV7-6; J gene: TRBJ2-1; clone size: many; CDR3 protein: CASSLRGSYNEQFF; CDR3 DNA: TGTGCCAGCAGCTTAAGGGGGTCCTACAATGAGCAGTTCTTC
D gene: NA; V gene: TRBV7-9; J gene: TRBJ1-1; clone size: NA; CDR3 protein: CASRLMNTEAFF; CDR3 DNA: TGTGCCAGCAGACTTATGAACACTGAAGCTTTCTTT
D gene: TRBD2; V gene: TRBV18; J gene: TRBJ2-7; clone size: NA; CDR3 protein: CASSPRGAYEQYF; CDR3 DNA: TGTGCCAGCTCACCGCGGGGGGCCTACGAGCAGTACTTC
D gene: NA; V gene: TRBV5-1; J gene: TRBJ1-2; clone size: NA; CDR3 protein: CASSLEGTKYGYTF; CDR3 DNA: TGCGCCAGCAGCTTGGAAGGGACAAAATATGGCTACACCTTC
D gene: NA; V gene: TRBV27; J gene: TRBJ2-3; clone size: NA; CDR3 protein: CASSPLIRAGTDTQYF; CDR3 DNA: TGTGCCAGCAGTCCCCTAATAAGGGCGGGCACAGATACGCAGTATTTT
D gene: TRBD1; V gene: TRBV5-1; J gene: TRBJ1-1; clone size: NA; CDR3 protein: CASSFTGTGGGTEAFF; CDR3 DNA: TGCGCCAGCAGCTTCACCGGGACAGGGGGGGGCACTGAAGCTTTCTTT
D gene: TRBD1; V gene: TRBV27; J gene: TRBJ1-2; clone size: few; CDR3 protein: CASRPWTGTGYGYTF; CDR3 DNA: TGTGCCAGCAGACCCTGGACAGGGACTGGCTATGGCTACACCTTC
D gene: NA; V gene: TRBV12-3/TRBV12-4; J gene: TRBJ2-7; clone size: NA; CDR3 protein: CASSLGPRRAYEQYF; CDR3 DNA: TGTGCCAGCAGTCTTGGTCCCCGCAGAGCCTACGAGCAGTACTTC
D gene: NA; V gene: TRBV4-1; J gene: TRBJ2-1; clone size: few; CDR3 protein: CASSQDDRSSYNEQFF; CDR3 DNA: TGCGCCAGCAGCCAAGATGACAGAAGCTCCTACAATGAGCAGTTCTTC
D gene: NA; V gene: TRBV7-9; J gene: TRBJ1-1; clone size: many; CDR3 protein: CASSFKQTSNTEAFF; CDR3 DNA: TGTGCCAGCAGCTTCAAGCAAACCTCGAACACTGAAGCTTTCTTT
D gene: TRBD1; V gene: TRBV27; J gene: TRBJ1-6; clone size: NA; CDR3 protein: CASSLTGYSPLHF; CDR3 DNA: TGTGCCAGCAGTTTGACAGGGTATTCACCCCTCCACTTT
D gene: TRBD2; V gene: TRBV7-8; J gene: TRBJ2-7; clone size: few; CDR3 protein: CASSSTSGGPAPTYEQYF; CDR3 DNA: TGTGCCAGCAGCTCTACTAGCGGGGGGCCCGCCCCCACCTACGAGCAGTACTTC
D gene: NA; V gene: TRBV18; J gene: TRBJ1-5; clone size: few; CDR3 protein: CASSPYSSSNQPQHF; CDR3 DNA: TGTGCCAGCTCACCATATAGCAGTAGCAATCAGCCCCAGCATTTT
D gene: NA; V gene: TRBV7-9; J gene: TRBJ2-3; clone size: NA; CDR3 protein: CASSPTRLPDTQYF; CDR3 DNA: TGTGCCAGCAGCCCCACTAGGCTCCCAGATACGCAGTATTTT
D gene: NA; V gene: TRBV5-5; J gene: TRBJ2-1; clone size: NA; CDR3 protein: CASSYRDEQFF; CDR3 DNA: TGTGCCAGCAGCTATAGGGATGAGCAGTTCTTC
D gene: NA; V gene: TRBV25-1; J gene: TRBJ2-2; clone size: few; CDR3 protein: CASSIRGRYTGELFF; CDR3 DNA: TGTGCCAGCAGTATTCGGGGACGCTATACGGGGGAGCTGTTTTTT
D gene: NA; V gene: TRBV5-1; J gene: TRBJ2-7; clone size: NA; CDR3 protein: CASSSDGPYEQYF; CDR3 DNA: TGCGCCAGCAGCTCGGACGGACCCTACGAGCAGTACTTC